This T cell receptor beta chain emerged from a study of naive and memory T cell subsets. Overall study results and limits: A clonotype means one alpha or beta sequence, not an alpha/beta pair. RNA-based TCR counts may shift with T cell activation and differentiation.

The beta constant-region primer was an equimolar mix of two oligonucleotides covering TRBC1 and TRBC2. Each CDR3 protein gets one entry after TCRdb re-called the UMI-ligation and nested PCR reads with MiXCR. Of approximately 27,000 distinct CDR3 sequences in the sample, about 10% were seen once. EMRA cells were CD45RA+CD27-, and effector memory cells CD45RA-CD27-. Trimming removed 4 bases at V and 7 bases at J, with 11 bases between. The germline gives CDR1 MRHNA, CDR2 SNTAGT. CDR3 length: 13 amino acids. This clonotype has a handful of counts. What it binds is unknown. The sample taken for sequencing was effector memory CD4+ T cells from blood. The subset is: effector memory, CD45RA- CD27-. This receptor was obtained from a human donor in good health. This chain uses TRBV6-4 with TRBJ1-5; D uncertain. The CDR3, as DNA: TGTGCCAGCAGTGTTGAGGTCGGCCAGCCCCAGCATTTT. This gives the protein CASSVEVGQPQHF.